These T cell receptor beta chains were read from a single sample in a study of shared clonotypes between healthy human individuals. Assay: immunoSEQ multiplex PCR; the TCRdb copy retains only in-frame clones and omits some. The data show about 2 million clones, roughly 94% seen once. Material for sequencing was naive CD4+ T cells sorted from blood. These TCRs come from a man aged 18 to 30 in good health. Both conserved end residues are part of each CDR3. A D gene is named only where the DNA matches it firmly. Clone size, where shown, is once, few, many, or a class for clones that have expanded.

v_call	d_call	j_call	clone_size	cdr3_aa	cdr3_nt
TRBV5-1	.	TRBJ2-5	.	CASSLGTQYETQYF	TGCGCCAGCAGCTTAGGGACACAGTACGAGACCCAGTACTTC
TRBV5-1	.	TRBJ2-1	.	CASSLAMVEQFF	TGCGCCAGCAGCTTGGCGATGGTTGAGCAGTTCTTC
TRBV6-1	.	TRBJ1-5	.	CASSGQLSNQPQHF	TGTGCCAGCAGTGGCCAGCTGAGCAATCAGCCCCAGCATTTT
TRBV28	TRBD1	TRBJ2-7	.	CASSSRTGSGYEQYF	TGTGCCAGCAGTTCCCGGACAGGGTCCGGCTACGAGCAGTACTTC
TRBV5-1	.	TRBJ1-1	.	CASSLGHANTEAFF	TGCGCCAGCAGCTTGGGGCATGCGAACACTGAAGCTTTCTTT
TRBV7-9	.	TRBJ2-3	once	CASSLAGGSTDTQYF	TGTGCCAGCAGCTTAGCAGGAGGGTCCACAGATACGCAGTATTTT
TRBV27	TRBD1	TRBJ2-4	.	CASRGTELAKNIQYF	TGTGCCAGCAGAGGGACAGAACTAGCCAAAAACATTCAGTACTTC
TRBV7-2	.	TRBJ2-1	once	CASSLAQTYNEQFF	TGTGCCAGCAGCTTAGCACAGACCTACAATGAGCAGTTCTTC
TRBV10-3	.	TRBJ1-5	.	CAIAQGLRQPQHF	TGTGCCATCGCGCAGGGGCTTCGACAGCCCCAGCATTTT
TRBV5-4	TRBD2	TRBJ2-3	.	CASSSLGGLAGGRPDTQYF	TGTGCCAGCAGCTCCTTGGGGGGACTAGCGGGAGGGAGACCAGATACGCAGTATTTT
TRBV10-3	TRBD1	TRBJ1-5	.	CAISELDRGLEQPQHF	TGTGCCATCAGTGAATTGGACAGGGGGCTTGAACAGCCCCAGCATTTT
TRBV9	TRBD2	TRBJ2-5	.	CASSVGNSGIETQYF	TGTGCCAGCAGCGTAGGTAATAGCGGGATAGAGACCCAGTACTTC
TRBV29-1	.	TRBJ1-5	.	CSVARDSNQPQHF	TGCAGCGTTGCCCGGGATAGCAATCAGCCCCAGCATTTT
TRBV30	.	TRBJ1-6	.	CAWSVAIGEPLHF	TGTGCCTGGAGTGTAGCAATCGGGGAACCCCTCCACTTT
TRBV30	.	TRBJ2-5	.	CAWSQGLEGDQYF	TGTGCCTGGAGTCAGGGGCTCGAAGGGGACCAGTACTTC
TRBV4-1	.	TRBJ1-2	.	CASSRQNYGYTF	TGCGCCAGCAGCCGTCAGAACTATGGCTACACCTTC
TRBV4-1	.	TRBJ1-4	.	CASSLTGGGREKLFF	TGCGCCAGCAGCTTGACCGGGGGAGGAAGAGAAAAACTGTTTTTT
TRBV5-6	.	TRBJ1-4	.	CASSPQGWDEKLFF	TGTGCCAGCAGCCCTCAGGGATGGGATGAAAAACTGTTTTTT
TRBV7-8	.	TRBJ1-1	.	CASSLEWGESQGGAFF	TGTGCCAGCAGCTTAGAGTGGGGAGAGTCTCAGGGCGGAGCTTTCTTT
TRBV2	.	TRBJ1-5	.	CASSEVVSNQPQHF	TGTGCCAGCAGTGAGGTCGTTAGCAATCAGCCCCAGCATTTT
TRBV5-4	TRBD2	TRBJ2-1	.	CASSFRLAGNNEQFF	TGTGCCAGCAGCTTCAGACTAGCGGGGAACAATGAGCAGTTCTTC
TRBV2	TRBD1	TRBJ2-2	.	CASSSNRGRDFTGELFF	TGTGCCAGCAGTTCAAACAGGGGGCGGGACTTTACCGGGGAGCTGTTTTTT
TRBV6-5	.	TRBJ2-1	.	CASSRTLESEQFF	TGTGCCAGCAGTCGAACTCTAGAAAGTGAGCAGTTCTTC
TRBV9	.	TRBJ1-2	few	CASSVPGLTNYGYTF	TGTGCCAGCAGCGTACCAGGACTGACTAACTATGGCTACACCTTC
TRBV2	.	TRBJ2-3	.	CASSESARTDTQYF	TGTGCCAGCAGTGAGTCGGCCCGCACAGATACGCAGTATTTT